A single T cell receptor beta chain is shown here with its context. As yet, its antigen is unknown. The data derive from a study of cytomegalovirus exposure and HLA in healthy donors. General study findings and limits: Later analysis showed most CMV-associated TCR beta chains appearing HLA-restricted.

The PCR contained 60 Vbeta and 13 Jbeta primers. Some clones are missing from TCRdb's copy, which holds only in-frame ones; the method was immunoSEQ multiplex PCR. The table shows about 110,000 clones, with approximately 70% occurring only once. CDR1 is LGHNA, CDR2 YNFKEQ, per germline. The CDR3 covers 15 residues. The V gene lost 0 bases and the J gene lost 7 bases, with 12 bases spanning the gap. The rearrangement uses TRBV4-2 and TRBJ2-2, with a possible D match to TRBD2 (5 bases). Material: PBMCs. This receptor was taken from a man aged 25 to 45 in good health and CMV-seropositive. CDR3 sequence reads: CASSQDWLAGGELFF. Here the CDR3 DNA reads TGTGCCAGCAGCCAAGATTGGCTAGCAGGCGGGGAGCTGTTTTTT.